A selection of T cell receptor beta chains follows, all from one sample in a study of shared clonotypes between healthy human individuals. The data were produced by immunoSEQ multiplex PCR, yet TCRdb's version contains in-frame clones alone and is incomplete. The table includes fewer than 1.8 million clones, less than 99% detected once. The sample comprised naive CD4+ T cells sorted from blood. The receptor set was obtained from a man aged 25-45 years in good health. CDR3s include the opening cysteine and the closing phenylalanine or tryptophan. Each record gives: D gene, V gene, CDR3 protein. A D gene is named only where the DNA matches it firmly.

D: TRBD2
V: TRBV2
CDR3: CASSRGLALGVRLDNEQFF

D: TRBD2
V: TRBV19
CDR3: CASSALAGGYTDTQYF

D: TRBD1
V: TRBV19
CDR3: CASSIDPRTGATNEKLFF

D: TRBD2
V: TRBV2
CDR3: CASSEFLSGAYNEQFF

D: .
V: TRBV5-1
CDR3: CASSLLVGDEQYF

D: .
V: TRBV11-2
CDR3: CASSLDRVRGDIQYF

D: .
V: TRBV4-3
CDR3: CASSQHSWGTSTDTQYF

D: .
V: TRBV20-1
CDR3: CSARGSYGYTF

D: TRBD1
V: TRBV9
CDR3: CASGGTGGTEQYF

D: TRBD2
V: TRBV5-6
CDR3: CASSPGLAGGPSYNEQFF

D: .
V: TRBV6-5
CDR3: CASSYFGGYYGYTF

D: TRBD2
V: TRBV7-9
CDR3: CASSPGLAQHSYNEQFF

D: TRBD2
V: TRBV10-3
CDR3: CAIRTSGTITDTQYF

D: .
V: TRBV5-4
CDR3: CASSPRGSDTQYF

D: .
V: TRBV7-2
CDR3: CASSSFIEAFF

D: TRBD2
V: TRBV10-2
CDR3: CASSGLAYEQYF

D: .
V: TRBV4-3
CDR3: CASSQDRGAGRPNTGELFF

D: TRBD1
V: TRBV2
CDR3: CASSGWTGNYEQYF

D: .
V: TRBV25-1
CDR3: CASIRWGNIGNEQFF

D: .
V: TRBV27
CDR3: CASSPPPAAAQYNEQFF

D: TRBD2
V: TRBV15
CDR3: CATSSDLAGGQETQYF

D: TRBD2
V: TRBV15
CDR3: CATSRVSSGRASNEQFF

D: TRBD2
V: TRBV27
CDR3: CASRRSGAGGTYEQYF

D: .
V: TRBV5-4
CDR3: CASSSESAGSYEQYF

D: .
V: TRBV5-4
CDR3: CASRPGPGNQPQHF

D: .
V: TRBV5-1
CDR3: CASSLATVPGDF

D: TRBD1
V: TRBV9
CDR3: CASSVGDSGTDTQYF

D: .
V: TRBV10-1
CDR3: CASSKGLYTQETQYF

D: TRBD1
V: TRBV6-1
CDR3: CASSLQGLSTDTQYF

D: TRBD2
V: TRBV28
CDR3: CASSFLTSGSLGEQFF

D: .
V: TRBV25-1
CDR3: CASSPPGHLAKNIQYF

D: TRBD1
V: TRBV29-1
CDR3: CSVSQGSNQPQHF

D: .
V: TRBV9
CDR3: CASSVEGGSYNEQFF

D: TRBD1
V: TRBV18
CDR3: CASSQPTGHEETQYF

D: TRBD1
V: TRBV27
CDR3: CASSLGQGLTGELFF

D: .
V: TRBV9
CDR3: CASSLNPGGYEQYF

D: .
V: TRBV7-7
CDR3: CASSLDPLGHNEQFF

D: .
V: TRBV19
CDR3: CASSTAPLGTYNEQFF

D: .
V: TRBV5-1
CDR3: CASSLDPSSTDTQYF

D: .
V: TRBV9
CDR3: CASSVPGGTQYF